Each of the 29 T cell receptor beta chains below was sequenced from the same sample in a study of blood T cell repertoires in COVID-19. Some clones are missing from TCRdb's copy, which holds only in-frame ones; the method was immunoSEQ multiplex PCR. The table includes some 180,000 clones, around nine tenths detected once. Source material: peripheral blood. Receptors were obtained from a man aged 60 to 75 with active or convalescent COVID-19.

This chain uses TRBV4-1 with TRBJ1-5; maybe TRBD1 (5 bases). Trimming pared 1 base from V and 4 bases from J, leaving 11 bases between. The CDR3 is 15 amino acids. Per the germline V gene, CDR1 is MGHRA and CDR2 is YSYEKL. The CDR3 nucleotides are TGCGCCAGCAGCCAAGGTAGCAGGGTTAATCAGCCCCAGCATTTT. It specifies CASSQGSRVNQPQHF.

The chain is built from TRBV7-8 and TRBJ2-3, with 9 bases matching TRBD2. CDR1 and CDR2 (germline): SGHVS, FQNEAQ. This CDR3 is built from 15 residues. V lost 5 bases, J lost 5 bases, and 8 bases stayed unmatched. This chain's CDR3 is CASSQAGGAGDTQYF. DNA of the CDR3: TGTGCCAGCAGCCAGGCGGGGGGGGCCGGAGATACGCAGTATTTT. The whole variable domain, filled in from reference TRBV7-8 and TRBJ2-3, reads GAGVSQSPRYKVAKRGQDVALRCDPISGHVSLFWYQQALGQGPEFLTYFQNEAQLDKSGLPSDRFFAERPEGSVSTLKIQRTQQEDSAVYLCASSQAGGAGDTQYFGPGTRLTVL.

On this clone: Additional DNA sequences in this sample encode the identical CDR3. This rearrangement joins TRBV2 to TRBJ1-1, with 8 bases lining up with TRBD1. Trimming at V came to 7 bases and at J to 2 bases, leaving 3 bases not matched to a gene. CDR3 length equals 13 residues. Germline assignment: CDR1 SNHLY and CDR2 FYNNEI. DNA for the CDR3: TGTGCCAGCAATGGACAGGGAAACACTGAAGCTTTCTTT. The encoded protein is CASNGQGNTEAFF.

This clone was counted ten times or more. The DNA of the CDR3 is TGTGCCAGTAGTATTGGGACAGTCCCCTCCTACACCTTC. It specifies CASSIGTVPSYTF. The gene calls are TRBV19 and TRBJ1-2, with TRBD1 identical over 7 bases. The V and J ends lost 3 bases and 10 bases, in that order; junction bases with no gene match: 8. The CDR3 runs 13 residues. Germline CDR1 and CDR2: LNHDA and SQIVND (reference sequence).

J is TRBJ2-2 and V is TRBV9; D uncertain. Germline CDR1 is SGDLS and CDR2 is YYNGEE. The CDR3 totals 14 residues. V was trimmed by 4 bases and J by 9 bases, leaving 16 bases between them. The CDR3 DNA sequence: TGTGCCAGCAGCCCTCCGCCCCCAACTAGGGAGCTGTTTTTT. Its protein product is CASSPPPPTRELFF.

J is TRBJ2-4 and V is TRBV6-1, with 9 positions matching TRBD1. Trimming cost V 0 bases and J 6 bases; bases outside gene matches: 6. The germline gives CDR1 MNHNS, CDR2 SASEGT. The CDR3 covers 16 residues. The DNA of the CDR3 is TGTGCCAGCAGTGAAGCCTGGGACAGGGAGTTAAACATTCAGTACTTC. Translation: CASSEAWDRELNIQYF.

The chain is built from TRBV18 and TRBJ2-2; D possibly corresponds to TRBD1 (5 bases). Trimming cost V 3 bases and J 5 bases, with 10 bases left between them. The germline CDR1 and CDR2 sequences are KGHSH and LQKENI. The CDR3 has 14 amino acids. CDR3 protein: CASSPRTFTGELFF. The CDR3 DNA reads TGTGCCAGCTCACCTCGGACATTTACCGGGGAGCTGTTTTTT.

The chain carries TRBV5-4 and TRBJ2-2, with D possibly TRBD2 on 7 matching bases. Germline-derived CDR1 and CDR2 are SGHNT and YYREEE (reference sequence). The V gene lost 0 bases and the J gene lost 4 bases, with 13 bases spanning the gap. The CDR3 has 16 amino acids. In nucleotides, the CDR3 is TGTGCCAGCAGCTTGGACCGGGGGGCAGTCACCGGGGAGCTGTTTTTT. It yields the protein CASSLDRGAVTGELFF.

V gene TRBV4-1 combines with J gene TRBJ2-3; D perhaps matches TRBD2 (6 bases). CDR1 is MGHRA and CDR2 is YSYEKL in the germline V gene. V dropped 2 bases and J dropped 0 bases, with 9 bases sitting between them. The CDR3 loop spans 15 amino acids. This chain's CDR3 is CASSQTAGSTDTQYF. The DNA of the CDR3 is TGCGCCAGCAGCCAAACGGCGGGGAGCACAGATACGCAGTATTTT.

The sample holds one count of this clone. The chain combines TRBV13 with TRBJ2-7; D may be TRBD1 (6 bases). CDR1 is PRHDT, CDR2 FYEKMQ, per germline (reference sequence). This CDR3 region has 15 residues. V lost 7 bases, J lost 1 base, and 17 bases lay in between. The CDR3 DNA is TGTGCCAGCAAAAACTACAGGGCTCCTTCCTACGAGCAGTACTTC. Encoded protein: CASKNYRAPSYEQYF.

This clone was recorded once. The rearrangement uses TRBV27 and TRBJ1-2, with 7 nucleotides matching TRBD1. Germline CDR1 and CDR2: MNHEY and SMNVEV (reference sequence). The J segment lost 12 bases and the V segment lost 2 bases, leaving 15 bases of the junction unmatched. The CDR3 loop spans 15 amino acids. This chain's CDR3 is CASSLEQGDAPDDTF. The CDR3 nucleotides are TGTGCCAGCAGTTTAGAGCAGGGGGACGCCCCTGACGACACCTTC.

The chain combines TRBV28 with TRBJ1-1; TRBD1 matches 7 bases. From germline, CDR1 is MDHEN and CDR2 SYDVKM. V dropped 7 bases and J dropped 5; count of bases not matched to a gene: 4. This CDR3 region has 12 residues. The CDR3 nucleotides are TGTGCCAGCACCCCCAGGGGGACTGAAGCTTTCTTT. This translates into CASTPRGTEAFF.

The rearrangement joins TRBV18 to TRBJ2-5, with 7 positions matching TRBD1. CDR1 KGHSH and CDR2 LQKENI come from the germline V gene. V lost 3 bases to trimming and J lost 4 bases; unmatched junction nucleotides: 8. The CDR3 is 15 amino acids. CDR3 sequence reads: CASSPRGTVRETQYF. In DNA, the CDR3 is TGTGCCAGCTCACCCCGAGGGACAGTTAGAGAGACCCAGTACTTC.

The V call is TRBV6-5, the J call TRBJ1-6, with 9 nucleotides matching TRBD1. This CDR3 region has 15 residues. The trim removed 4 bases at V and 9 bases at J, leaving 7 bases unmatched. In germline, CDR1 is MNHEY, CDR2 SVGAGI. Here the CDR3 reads CASSSGTGRSSPLHF. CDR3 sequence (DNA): TGTGCCAGCAGTTCCGGGACAGGGAGGAGTTCACCCCTCCACTTT.

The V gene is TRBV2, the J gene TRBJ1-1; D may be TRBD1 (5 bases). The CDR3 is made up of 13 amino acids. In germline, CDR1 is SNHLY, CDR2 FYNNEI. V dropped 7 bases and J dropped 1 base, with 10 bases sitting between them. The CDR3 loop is CASMSQGNTEAFF. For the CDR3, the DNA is TGTGCCAGCATGAGCCAGGGGAACACTGAAGCTTTCTTT. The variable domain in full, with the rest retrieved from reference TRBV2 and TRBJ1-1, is EPEVTQTPSHQVTQMGQEVILRCVPISNHLYFYWYRQILGQKVEFLVSFYNNEISEKSEIFDDQFSVERPDGSNFTLKIRSTKLEDSAMYFCASMSQGNTEAFFGQGTRLTVV.

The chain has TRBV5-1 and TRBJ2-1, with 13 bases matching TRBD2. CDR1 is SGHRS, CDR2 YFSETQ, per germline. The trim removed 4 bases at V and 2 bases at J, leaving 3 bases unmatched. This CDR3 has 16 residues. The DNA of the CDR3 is TGCGCCAGCAGCCCCGGGACTAGCGGGGCCTACAATGAGCAGTTCTTC. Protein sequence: CASSPGTSGAYNEQFF. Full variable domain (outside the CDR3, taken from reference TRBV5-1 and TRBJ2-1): KAGVTQTPRYLIKTRGQQVTLSCSPISGHRSVSWYQQTPGQGLQFLFEYFSETQRNKGNFPGRFSGRQFSNSRSEMNVSTLELGDSALYLCASSPGTSGAYNEQFFGPGTRLTVL.

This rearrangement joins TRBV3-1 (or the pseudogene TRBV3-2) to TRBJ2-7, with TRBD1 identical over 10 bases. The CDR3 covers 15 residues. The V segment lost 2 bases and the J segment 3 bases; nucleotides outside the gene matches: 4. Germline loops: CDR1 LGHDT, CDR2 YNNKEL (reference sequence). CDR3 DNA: TGTGCCAGCAGCCAATCCGGGACAGGGGTCTACGAGCAGTACTTC. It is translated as CASSQSGTGVYEQYF.

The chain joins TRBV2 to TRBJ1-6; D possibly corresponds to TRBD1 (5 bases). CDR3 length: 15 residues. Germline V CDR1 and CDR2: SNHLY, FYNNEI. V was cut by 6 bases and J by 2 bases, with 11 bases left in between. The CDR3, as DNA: TGTGCCAGCAGCCGAGACAGTCCCTATAATTCACCCCTCCACTTT. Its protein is CASSRDSPYNSPLHF.

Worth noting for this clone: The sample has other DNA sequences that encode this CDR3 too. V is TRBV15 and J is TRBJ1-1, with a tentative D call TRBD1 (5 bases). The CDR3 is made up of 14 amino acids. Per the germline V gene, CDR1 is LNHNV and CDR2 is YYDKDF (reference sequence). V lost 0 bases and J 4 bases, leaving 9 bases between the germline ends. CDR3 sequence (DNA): TGTGCCACCAGCAGAGACCGGGGGTCCACTGAAGCTTTCTTT. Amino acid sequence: CATSRDRGSTEAFF.

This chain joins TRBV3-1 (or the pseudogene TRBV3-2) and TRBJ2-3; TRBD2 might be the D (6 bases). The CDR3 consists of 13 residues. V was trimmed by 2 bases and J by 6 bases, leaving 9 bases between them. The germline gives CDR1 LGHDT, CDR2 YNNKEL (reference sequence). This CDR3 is CASSQNAGDTQYF. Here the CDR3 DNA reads TGTGCCAGCAGCCAAAATGCGGGGGATACGCAGTATTTT.

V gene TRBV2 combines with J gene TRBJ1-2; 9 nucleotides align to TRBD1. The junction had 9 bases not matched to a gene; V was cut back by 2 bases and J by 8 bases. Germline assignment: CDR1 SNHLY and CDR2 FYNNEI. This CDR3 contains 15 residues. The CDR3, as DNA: TGTGCCAGCAGTGAATTGGGACAGGGTTTAGGGGGCTACACCTTC. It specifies CASSELGQGLGGYTF.

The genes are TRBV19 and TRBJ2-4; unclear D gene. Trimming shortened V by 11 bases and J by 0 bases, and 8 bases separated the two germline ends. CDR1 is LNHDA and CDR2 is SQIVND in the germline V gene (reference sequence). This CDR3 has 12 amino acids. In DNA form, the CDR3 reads TGTGCCTCGTCTATAGCCAAAAACATTCAGTACTTC. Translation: CASSIAKNIQYF.

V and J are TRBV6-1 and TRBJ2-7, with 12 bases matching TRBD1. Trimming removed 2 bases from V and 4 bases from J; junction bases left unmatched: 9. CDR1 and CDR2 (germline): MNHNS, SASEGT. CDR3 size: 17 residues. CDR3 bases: TGTGCCAGCAGTGAAAGCCCTGGGACAGGGGGCTGGTACGAGCAGTACTTC. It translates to CASSESPGTGGWYEQYF.

CDR3 nucleotide sequence: TGTGCCAGCAGTGAGAGCTCGGCTAATGAAAAACTGTTTTTT. Translating gives CASSESSANEKLFF. The genes are TRBV6-4 and TRBJ1-4, with D hard to call. Germline V gene sequence: CDR1 MRHNA, CDR2 SNTAGT. V lost 3 bases, J lost 3 bases, and 8 bases lay in between. This CDR3 region has 14 residues.

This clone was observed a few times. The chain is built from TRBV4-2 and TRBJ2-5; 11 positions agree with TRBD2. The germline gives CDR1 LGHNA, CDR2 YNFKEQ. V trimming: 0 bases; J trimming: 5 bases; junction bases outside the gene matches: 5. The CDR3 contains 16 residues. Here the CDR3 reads CASSQDSGGAEETQYF. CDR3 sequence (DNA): TGTGCCAGCAGCCAAGATAGCGGGGGGGCCGAGGAGACCCAGTACTTC.

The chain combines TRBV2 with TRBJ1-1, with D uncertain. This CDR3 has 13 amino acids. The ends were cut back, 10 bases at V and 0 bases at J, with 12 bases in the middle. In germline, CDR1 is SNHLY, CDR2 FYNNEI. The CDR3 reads CATYMTMNTEAFF. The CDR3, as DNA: TGTGCCACCTATATGACTATGAACACTGAAGCTTTCTTT.

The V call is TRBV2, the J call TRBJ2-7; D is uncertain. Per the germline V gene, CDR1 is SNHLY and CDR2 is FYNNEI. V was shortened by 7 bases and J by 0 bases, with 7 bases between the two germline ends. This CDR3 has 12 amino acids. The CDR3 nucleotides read TGTGCCAGCAAGTGGAGCTCCTACGAGCAGTACTTC. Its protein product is CASKWSSYEQYF.

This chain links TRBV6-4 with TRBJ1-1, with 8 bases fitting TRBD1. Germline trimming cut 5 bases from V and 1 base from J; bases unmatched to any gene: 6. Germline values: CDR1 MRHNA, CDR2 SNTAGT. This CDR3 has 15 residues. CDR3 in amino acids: CASSLTGQGNTEAFF. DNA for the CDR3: TGTGCCAGCAGTCTTACCGGACAGGGGAACACTGAAGCTTTCTTT.

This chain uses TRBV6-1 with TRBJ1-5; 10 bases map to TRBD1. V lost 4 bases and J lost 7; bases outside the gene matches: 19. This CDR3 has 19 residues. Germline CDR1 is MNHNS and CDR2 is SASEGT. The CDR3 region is CASSAVRGTGDRVGQPQHF. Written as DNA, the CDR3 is TGTGCCAGCAGTGCTGTTCGAGGGACAGGGGACAGAGTAGGCCAGCCCCAGCATTTT.